Below are 27 T cell receptor beta chains sequenced from a single sample in a study of cytomegalovirus exposure and HLA in healthy donors. PCR was performed using 60 Vbeta and 13 Jbeta primers. TCRdb's copy holds only in-frame clones and misses some; the assay was immunoSEQ multiplex PCR. The sample contains 180,000 or so clones, roughly 73% of which appear only once. Sequencing input: PBMCs. The receptors were gathered from a woman aged 40 to 49 in good health and CMV-seropositive.

This clone appeared a single time. The chain recombines TRBV10-3 with TRBJ1-4; 7 bases are shared with TRBD1. From germline, CDR1 is ENHRY and CDR2 SYGVKD. The CDR3 extends over 16 amino acids. J gave up 7 bases and V 0 bases, and 8 bases lay outside the gene matches. The CDR3 DNA follows: TGTGCCATCAGTGAGTCTAGGGGGCGTGCGGGTGAAAAACTGTTTTTT. This translates into CAISESRGRAGEKLFF.

The chain combines TRBV7-9 with TRBJ2-7, with D unclear. Germline V gene data show CDR1 as SEHNR and CDR2 as FQNEAQ (reference sequence). The V gene lost 2 bases and the J gene lost 2 bases, with 13 bases spanning the gap. The CDR3 runs 15 residues. As DNA, the CDR3 is TGTGCCAGCAGCTTACCCGTCAGGCAAACCTACGAGCAGTACTTC. Translated, it gives CASSLPVRQTYEQYF.

The genes are TRBV6-4 and TRBJ1-1, with 8 bases fitting TRBD1. The CDR3 has 14 residues. CDR1 and CDR2 (germline): MRHNA, SNTAGT. V lost 4 bases, J lost 4 bases, and 5 bases stayed unmatched. This CDR3 reads CASSAQGVGTEAFF. In DNA form, the CDR3 reads TGTGCCAGCAGTGCACAGGGGGTTGGCACTGAAGCTTTCTTT.

This clone appeared a few times. The chain employs TRBV10-3 and TRBJ1-5; no definite D call. V lost 2 bases and J lost 3, with 5 bases in between. The germline V gene has CDR1 ENHRY and CDR2 SYGVKD. This CDR3 spans 13 amino acids. The CDR3 loop reads CAISETTNQPQHF. As DNA, the CDR3 is TGTGCCATCAGTGAGACAACCAATCAGCCCCAGCATTTT.

About this clone itself: Additional DNA sequences in this sample encode the identical CDR3. This chain links TRBV7-8 with TRBJ1-2; D perhaps matches TRBD1 (5 bases). Per germline, CDR1 SGHVS and CDR2 FQNEAQ. V was cut by 5 bases and J by 9 bases, with 25 bases left in between. The length of the CDR3 is 16 residues. This CDR3 reads CASSLVANGGRMSYTF. Written as DNA, the CDR3 is TGTGCCAGCAGCCTAGTTGCAAACGGGGGAAGAATGAGCTACACCTTC.

This clone was detected once. The V gene is TRBV7-2, the J gene TRBJ2-7, with D unresolved. Germline CDR1 SGHTA, CDR2 FQGNSA. This CDR3 is 13 amino acids long. V was clipped by 1 base and J by 7 bases, with 11 bases between them. CDR3 region: CASSLVPGKEQYF. In DNA form, the CDR3 reads TGTGCCAGCAGCTTAGTACCGGGTAAAGAGCAGTACTTC.

The chain couples TRBV28 to TRBJ1-2; D call uncertain. Between the trimmed V and J ends, which lost 6 bases and 7 bases, there was a span of 21 bases. The CDR3 runs to 15 residues. CDR1 MDHEN and CDR2 SYDVKM come from the germline V gene. The CDR3, as DNA: TGTGCCAGCAGCCTCACAGCGGTCTCGCCCAGTGGCTACACCTTC. This sequence encodes CASSLTAVSPSGYTF.

The chain carries TRBV11-2 and TRBJ2-3; 10 bases map to TRBD1. There are 15 residues in the CDR3. Germline values: CDR1 SGHAT, CDR2 FQNNGV. The J segment lost 4 bases and the V segment lost 5 bases, leaving 6 bases of the junction unmatched. The CDR3 sequence: CASSLTGTGADTQYF. The CDR3 DNA is TGTGCCAGCAGCCTGACCGGGACAGGGGCAGATACGCAGTATTTT.

V gene TRBV4-3 combines with J gene TRBJ1-5; D is possibly TRBD1 (6 bases). The CDR3 has 16 amino acids. CDR1 and CDR2 (germline): LGHNA, YSLEER. Trimming cost V 0 bases and J 2 bases, with 11 bases left between them. The CDR3, as DNA: TGCGCCAGCAGCCAAGATAGGGCAGGGGGCAATCAGCCCCAGCATTTT. Its translation: CASSQDRAGGNQPQHF.

V gene TRBV2 combines with J gene TRBJ1-2; no firm D call. The ends were cut back, 7 bases at V and 7 bases at J, with 10 bases in the middle. The CDR3 length is 11 residues. In germline, CDR1 is SNHLY, CDR2 FYNNEI. CDR3 region: CASNSLGGYTF. The CDR3 DNA follows: TGTGCCAGCAACAGCTTAGGTGGCTACACCTTC.

The CDR3 DNA follows: TGTGCCAGCAGCTTAGCGTTCGGCGGGGTTACAGATACGCAGTATTTT. This codes for CASSLAFGGVTDTQYF. V gene TRBV7-2 combines with J gene TRBJ2-3; TRBD2 is a possible D gene (6 bases). The V end lost 0 bases, the J end lost 3 bases, and 13 bases lay between the germline ends. The length of the CDR3 is 16 residues. From germline, CDR1 is SGHTA and CDR2 FQGNSA.

V usage is TRBV15 and J usage is TRBJ1-5; D not resolved. Germline values: CDR1 LNHNV, CDR2 YYDKDF (reference sequence). Trimming cost V 1 base and J 4 bases, with 8 bases left between them. The CDR3 is 14 residues long. The CDR3 nucleotides read TGTGCCACCAGCAGAGGGTCCGGGAATCAGCCCCAGCATTTT. Its protein product is CATSRGSGNQPQHF.

The V gene is TRBV18, the J gene TRBJ2-7; 7 bases are a match to TRBD1. J gave up 2 bases and V 0 bases, and 1 base lay outside the gene matches. The germline gives CDR1 KGHSH, CDR2 LQKENI. The CDR3 sequence is 14 residues long. CDR3 residues: CASSPPDRPYEQYF. In DNA form, the CDR3 reads TGTGCCAGCTCACCACCGGACAGGCCCTACGAGCAGTACTTC. Based on the CDR3 plus reference TRBV18 and TRBJ2-7, the full variable domain is NAGVMQNPRHLVRRRGQEARLRCSPMKGHSHVYWYRQLPEEGLKFMVYLQKENIIDESGMPKERFSAEFPKEGPSILRIQQVVRGDSAAYFCASSPPDRPYEQYFGPGTRLTVT.

V is TRBV28 and J is TRBJ1-2, with D possibly matching TRBD1 (6 bases). There are 13 residues in the CDR3. Per the germline V gene, CDR1 is MDHEN and CDR2 is SYDVKM. The V end was cut by 7 bases, the J end by 4 bases, with 13 bases between. CDR3 in amino acids: CASIQDSPYGYTF. The CDR3 nucleotides read TGTGCCAGCATACAGGACAGCCCCTATGGCTACACCTTC.

V usage is TRBV6-1 and J usage is TRBJ1-5; 8 nucleotides match TRBD1. This CDR3 comprises 15 residues. After removal of 2 bases from V and 5 bases from J, the junction contained 5 bases not matched to a gene. The germline V gene encodes CDR1 MNHNS and CDR2 SASEGT. The CDR3 sequence: CASSELGTGHQPQHF. CDR3 sequence (DNA): TGTGCCAGCAGTGAACTAGGGACAGGTCATCAGCCCCAGCATTTT.

This clone was seen a few times. V gene TRBV7-6 combines with J gene TRBJ2-3; no firm D call. This CDR3 is built from 16 residues. The V end was cut by 4 bases, the J end by 2 bases, with 16 bases between. CDR1 SGHVS and CDR2 FNYEAQ come from the germline V gene. CDR3 sequence: CASSSGVDLNTDTQYF. As DNA, the CDR3 is TGTGCCAGCAGCTCCGGAGTCGACCTAAACACAGATACGCAGTATTTT. The full variable domain, with the rest looked up from reference TRBV7-6 and TRBJ2-3, is GAGVSQSPRYKVTKRGQDVALRCDPISGHVSLYWYRQALGQGPEFLTYFNYEAQQDKSGLPNDRFSAERPEGSISTLTIQRTEQRDSAMYRCASSSGVDLNTDTQYFGPGTRLTVL.

The chain links TRBV5-1 to TRBJ1-1, with D perhaps TRBD1 (5 bases). V was trimmed by 2 bases and J by 7 bases, leaving 9 bases between them. The CDR3 totals 12 residues. Germline CDR1 and CDR2: SGHRS and YFSETQ. The CDR3 protein is CASSFSGDEAFF. The CDR3 bases are TGCGCCAGCAGCTTCTCGGGGGATGAAGCTTTCTTT.

The V gene is TRBV4-1, the J gene TRBJ1-2, with D unresolved. The V end lost 1 base, the J end lost 2 bases, and 11 bases lay between the germline ends. The CDR3 covers 15 residues. Germline assignment: CDR1 MGHRA and CDR2 YSYEKL. The CDR3 is CASSQVGRWNYGYTF. The DNA of the CDR3 is TGCGCCAGCAGCCAAGTGGGCAGATGGAACTATGGCTACACCTTC.

This sequence joins TRBV5-4 and TRBJ2-7, with 13 bases identical to TRBD2. In germline, CDR1 is SGHNT, CDR2 YYREEE (reference sequence). With V trimmed by 2 bases and J by 4 bases, 6 bases remained unmatched. The CDR3 sequence is 16 residues long. DNA of the CDR3: TGTGCCAGCAGCTTAAGGACTAGCGGGAGTGAGTACGAGCAGTACTTC. It encodes CASSLRTSGSEYEQYF.

In nucleotides, the CDR3 is TGTGCCAGCAGCTTAGTTCCGGGACTTGAAACAGATACGCAGTATTTT. Residues: CASSLVPGLETDTQYF. The V call is TRBV7-3, the J call TRBJ2-3; D may be TRBD2 (6 bases). CDR1 is SGHTA and CDR2 is FQGTGA in the germline V gene. V dropped 2 bases and J dropped 3 bases, with 15 bases sitting between them. The CDR3 is 16 residues long.

This sequence joins TRBV19 and TRBJ2-3; 7 bases agree with TRBD2. Germline V gene data show CDR1 as LNHDA and CDR2 as SQIVND (reference sequence). This CDR3 is 15 amino acids long. After removal of 6 bases from V and 0 bases from J, the junction contained 6 bases not matched to a gene. The CDR3 reads CASSQGAGSTDTQYF. CDR3 nucleotides: TGTGCCAGTAGCCAGGGAGCGGGGAGCACAGATACGCAGTATTTT.

The rearrangement uses TRBV18 and TRBJ2-5; a weak D match, TRBD1 (6 bases). Germline values: CDR1 KGHSH, CDR2 LQKENI. The CDR3 is 15 residues long. Trimming pared 3 bases from V and 4 bases from J, leaving 15 bases between. The CDR3 nucleotides are TGTGCCAGCTCACCTAACGTTGGACAGCTAGAGACCCAGTACTTC. This sequence encodes CASSPNVGQLETQYF.

The genes are TRBV5-1 and TRBJ1-1, with 10 bases fitting TRBD1. This CDR3 is built from 15 residues. The germline V gene has CDR1 SGHRS and CDR2 YFSETQ. Trimming took 0 bases from V and 7 from J; bases not matched to a gene: 6. The CDR3 loop reads CASSLGQGARGEAFF. In DNA form, the CDR3 reads TGCGCCAGCAGCTTGGGACAGGGGGCTCGGGGTGAAGCTTTCTTT. Full variable domain (rest looked up from reference TRBV5-1 and TRBJ1-1): KAGVTQTPRYLIKTRGQQVTLSCSPISGHRSVSWYQQTPGQGLQFLFEYFSETQRNKGNFPGRFSGRQFSNSRSEMNVSTLELGDSALYLCASSLGQGARGEAFFGQGTRLTVV.

The chain carries TRBV27 and TRBJ2-7, with 15 bases identical to TRBD2. The CDR3 runs to 20 residues. Germline V CDR1 and CDR2: MNHEY, SMNVEV (reference sequence). The trim removed 2 bases at V and 4 bases at J, leaving 15 bases unmatched. This chain's CDR3 is CASSLKGGGLAGGPAYEQYF. CDR3 DNA sequence: TGTGCCAGCAGTTTAAAAGGGGGCGGACTAGCGGGAGGGCCCGCATACGAGCAGTACTTC.

The V and J genes are TRBV7-2 and TRBJ1-3; D is unresolved. The CDR3 length is 14 residues. Between the trimmed V and J ends, which lost 5 bases and 0 bases, there was a span of 8 bases. The germline CDR1 and CDR2 sequences are SGHTA and FQGNSA. CDR3 amino acids: CASSTDFSGNTIYF. The CDR3 bases are TGTGCCAGCAGCACGGACTTCTCTGGAAACACCATATATTTT. The full variable domain, rest sourced from reference TRBV7-2 and TRBJ1-3, is GAGVSQSPSNKVTEKGKDVELRCDPISGHTALYWYRQSLGQGLEFLIYFQGNSAPDKSGLPSDRFSAERTGGSVSTLTIQRTQQEDSAVYLCASSTDFSGNTIYFGEGSWLTVV.

This rearrangement joins TRBV7-2 to TRBJ1-2; 9 bases are shared with TRBD1. Germline CDR1 is SGHTA and CDR2 is FQGNSA. The CDR3 length is 14 residues. V was clipped by 5 bases and J by 5 bases; unmatched bases: 6. CDR3 sequence: CASSRQGVGYGYTF. CDR3 coding DNA: TGTGCCAGCAGCCGACAGGGGGTAGGGTATGGCTACACCTTC.

The gene calls are TRBV7-9 and TRBJ2-7, with 9 bases identical to TRBD1. CDR3 size: 15 residues. Germline V CDR1 and CDR2: SEHNR, FQNEAQ (reference sequence). With V trimmed by 5 bases and J by 1 base, 6 bases remained unmatched. CDR3 amino acids: CASSITGGRSYEQYF. DNA of the CDR3: TGTGCCAGCAGCATAACAGGGGGCAGGTCCTACGAGCAGTACTTC.